This record looks at one TCR beta chain sequence and its context. Assay used: immunoSEQ multiplex PCR; TCRdb lists only in-frame clones, some missing. The data show around 20,000 clones, over 80% seen once. Treatment reported: randomized to nivolumab then ipilimumab (arm A) or the reverse (arm B). These data originate in a study of sequential checkpoint blockade in melanoma. Study context: Both treatment sequences were followed by maintenance nivolumab.

The source was CD8+ T cells sorted from blood (inferred from file names), collected from a patient given nivolumab and ipilimumab in sequence. The receptor comes from a human donor with melanoma.

The CDR3 DNA sequence: TGCGCCAGCAGCCCCCATAGTGGGGCGAACCCTTATAGCAATCAGCCCCAGCATTTT. This sequence encodes CASSPHSGANPYSNQPQHF. The chain couples TRBV4-3 to TRBJ1-5; weak D call: TRBD1 (5 bases). This CDR3 region has 19 residues. Deletions cut 4 bases from V and 0 bases from J, with 22 bases between. Germline V gives CDR1 LGHNA, CDR2 YSLEER.